The 22 T cell receptor beta chains reported below all come from one sample, sequenced in a study of cytomegalovirus exposure and HLA in healthy donors. PCR involved 60 Vbeta and 13 Jbeta primers. Data came from immunoSEQ multiplex PCR; TCRdb stores just in-frame clones and leaves some out. The sample consists of 140,000 or so clones, around 66% of them appearing once. The material sequenced was PBMCs. The receptors were gathered from an older woman in good health and CMV-seronegative.

This clone was seen more than once but under ten times. The chain has TRBV6-1 and TRBJ2-4; 8 nucleotides line up with TRBD1. The ends lost 4 bases at V and 7 bases at J; junction bases unmatched: 12. The germline gives CDR1 MNHNS, CDR2 SASEGT. This CDR3 contains 16 residues. The DNA for the CDR3 is TGTGCCAGCAGTGCTGGTTGGGCAGGGGGCGGGAACATTCAGTACTTC. Translating gives CASSAGWAGGGNIQYF.

V and J are TRBV5-4 and TRBJ2-7; D might be TRBD1 (5 bases). The CDR3 runs 14 residues. V was clipped by 2 bases and J by 3 bases, with 12 bases between them. Germline V gives CDR1 SGHNT, CDR2 YYREEE (reference sequence). The CDR3 DNA reads TGTGCCAGCAGCTTAGTCGACAGCAACTACGAGCAGTACTTC. Protein: CASSLVDSNYEQYF.

The gene calls are TRBV12-5 and TRBJ2-3, with TRBD1 matching over 12 bases. The CDR3 covers 15 residues. J was trimmed by 3 bases and V by 4 bases; bases with no gene match: 2. Germline CDR1 and CDR2: LGHNT and FRNRAP. CDR3 DNA sequence: TGTGCTAGTGGTTGGGGACAGGGGGCTACAGATACGCAGTATTTT. Protein product: CASGWGQGATDTQYF.

V usage is TRBV7-2 and J usage is TRBJ2-3; no firm D call. With 3 bases removed from V and 3 bases from J, the gap between germline ends came to 13 bases. Germline V CDR1 and CDR2: SGHTA, FQGNSA. This CDR3 contains 15 residues. The CDR3 region is CASSFLTPGTDTQYF. In DNA form, the CDR3 reads TGTGCCAGCAGCTTCTTAACCCCAGGAACAGATACGCAGTATTTT.

The V call is TRBV7-9, the J call TRBJ1-1, with TRBD1 as a possible D gene (6 bases). The V gene's germline CDR1 is SEHNR and CDR2 FQNEAQ (reference sequence). The CDR3 runs 15 residues. Deletions cut 3 bases from V and 4 bases from J, with 15 bases between. The CDR3 loop reads CASSLPGTGSTEAFF. The DNA of the CDR3 is TGTGCCAGCAGCTTGCCCGGAACAGGGAGCACTGAAGCTTTCTTT.

The chain links TRBV7-9 to TRBJ2-7; 10 bases map to TRBD1. Germline V gene data show CDR1 as SEHNR and CDR2 as FQNEAQ (reference sequence). V lost 4 bases and J lost 5; bases outside the gene matches: 11. There are 16 residues in the CDR3. CDR3 region: CASSSGWGDRGDEQYF. The CDR3 nucleotides read TGTGCCAGCAGCTCTGGGTGGGGGGACAGGGGCGACGAGCAGTACTTC.

The V and J genes are TRBV5-6 and TRBJ2-4; D call uncertain. Trimming left V 0 bases short and J 0 bases short, with 7 bases between. CDR1 SGHDT and CDR2 YYEEEE come from the germline V gene. The CDR3 sequence is 15 residues long. CDR3 sequence reads: CASSLGQIAKNIQYF. DNA for the CDR3: TGTGCCAGCAGCTTGGGGCAGATAGCCAAAAACATTCAGTACTTC.

J is TRBJ2-7 and V is TRBV27; 7 bases fit TRBD2. CDR3 length: 14 residues. Germline V gene lookup returns CDR1 MNHEY and CDR2 SMNVEV (reference sequence). The V gene end was trimmed by 3 bases and the J gene end by 5 bases; junction bases not matched to a gene: 7. DNA for the CDR3: TGTGCCAGCAGTTTTGGCGGGAGAACCGACGAGCAGTACTTC. Translation: CASSFGGRTDEQYF.

The rearrangement joins TRBV29-1 to TRBJ2-7; the match to TRBD2 covers 10 bases. This CDR3 has 15 amino acids. Germline CDR1 reads SQVTM; CDR2 reads ANQGSEA. The V and J ends lost 4 bases and 4 bases, in that order; junction bases with no gene match: 10. This CDR3 is CSVVSSGREGYEQYF. In nucleotides, the CDR3 is TGCAGCGTTGTTTCTAGCGGGAGAGAGGGTTACGAGCAGTACTTC.

V usage is TRBV18 and J usage is TRBJ2-5; 8 bases fit TRBD1. Germline V gene data show CDR1 as KGHSH and CDR2 as LQKENI. The ends lost 0 bases at V and 4 bases at J; junction bases unmatched: 1. The length of the CDR3 is 14 residues. CDR3 sequence: CASSPPTGGETQYF. Written as DNA, the CDR3 is TGTGCCAGCTCACCACCCACAGGGGGAGAGACCCAGTACTTC.

The chain links TRBV9 to TRBJ1-3, with 7 bases aligning to TRBD1. V lost 0 bases, J lost 2 bases, and 5 bases stayed unmatched. Germline assignment: CDR1 SGDLS and CDR2 YYNGEE. The CDR3 extends over 16 amino acids. In DNA, the CDR3 is TGTGCCAGCAGCGTAGCTCCGACAGGGCCTGGAAACACCATATATTTT. Protein: CASSVAPTGPGNTIYF. The full variable domain, its missing parts supplied by reference TRBV9 and TRBJ1-3, is DSGVTQTPKHLITATGQRVTLRCSPRSGDLSVYWYQQSLDQGLQFLIQYYNGEERAKGNILERFSAQQFPDLHSELNLSSLELGDSALYFCASSVAPTGPGNTIYFGEGSWLTVV.

The J gene is TRBJ2-5, the V gene TRBV5-4; 7 bases match TRBD1. V lost 3 bases and J lost 5; bases outside the gene matches: 10. This CDR3 has 15 residues. CDR1 and CDR2 (germline): SGHNT, YYREEE (reference sequence). CDR3 protein: CASSSPGPQGETQYF. CDR3 DNA sequence: TGTGCCAGCAGCTCCCCTGGTCCACAGGGGGAGACCCAGTACTTC.

The chain recombines TRBV27 with TRBJ2-2; D may be TRBD1 (6 bases). Trimming took 7 bases from V and 3 from J, leaving 9 bases between them. Germline values: CDR1 MNHEY, CDR2 SMNVEV (reference sequence). The CDR3 runs to 13 residues. The CDR3 loop reads CASTGQYTGELFF. The CDR3, as DNA: TGTGCCAGCACTGGACAGTACACCGGGGAGCTGTTTTTT.

The chain is built from TRBV6-1 and TRBJ1-2; D is perhaps TRBD1 (5 bases). The CDR3 spans 14 residues. CDR1 is MNHNS, CDR2 SASEGT, per germline. With 3 bases removed from V and 4 bases from J, the gap between germline ends came to 12 bases. Here the CDR3 reads CASSEPTGFYGYTF. In DNA, the CDR3 is TGTGCCAGCAGTGAGCCTACAGGCTTCTATGGCTACACCTTC.

The CDR3 reads CASSAGDTQYF. CDR3 in DNA: TGTGCCAGCAGTGCGGGAGATACGCAGTATTTT. The chain couples TRBV6-1 to TRBJ2-3; D not certain. Germline V gene sequence: CDR1 MNHNS, CDR2 SASEGT. Trimming left V 4 bases short and J 5 bases short, with 4 bases between. The CDR3 extends over 11 amino acids.

The table lists this clone with a few counts. One end of the junction does not line up with germline, which may come from a read error. The chain carries TRBV5-4 and TRBJ1-4; tentatively, D is TRBD1 (5 bases). Germline CDR1 reads SGHNT; CDR2 reads YYREEE (reference sequence). The CDR3 runs to 14 residues. The CDR3 DNA is TGTGCCAGCAGCTCGGAGAGGTGGGATGAAAAAGGGGTTTTT. This translates into CASSSERWDEKGVF.

The chain links TRBV4-1 to TRBJ2-7, with D maybe TRBD2 (6 bases). Trimming pared 2 bases from V and 5 bases from J, leaving 10 bases between. Germline V lookup: CDR1 MGHRA, CDR2 YSYEKL. This CDR3 contains 13 residues. The CDR3 sequence is CASSQTSIHEQYF. The DNA for the CDR3 is TGCGCCAGCAGCCAAACTAGCATCCACGAGCAGTACTTC.

The chain combines TRBV29-1 with TRBJ2-5; 12 nucleotides agree with TRBD1. The CDR3 runs 15 residues. The J segment lost 4 bases and the V segment lost 6 bases, leaving 9 bases of the junction unmatched. Germline V gene data show CDR1 as SQVTM and CDR2 as ANQGSEA. For the CDR3, the DNA is TGCAGCGTCGCAACTTGGGACAGGGGGCTAGAGACCCAGTACTTC. Translated: CSVATWDRGLETQYF.

The V and J genes are TRBV19 and TRBJ1-4; D possibly corresponds to TRBD1 (6 bases). Germline V gene sequence: CDR1 LNHDA, CDR2 SQIVND (reference sequence). The CDR3 covers 15 residues. V was clipped by 6 bases and J by 11 bases, with 22 bases between them. The CDR3 nucleotides read TGTGCCAGTAGGCTCGGGGGGGGCACCTCCGGGAAACTGTTTTTT. It translates to CASRLGGGTSGKLFF.

The rearrangement uses TRBV9 and TRBJ2-7, with 7 bases fitting TRBD2. The junction had 7 bases not matched to a gene; V was cut back by 4 bases and J by 0 bases. The CDR3 length is 15 residues. Germline values: CDR1 SGDLS, CDR2 YYNGEE. This CDR3 reads CASSPRGRVSYEQYF. The DNA for the CDR3 is TGTGCCAGCAGCCCGCGAGGGAGGGTCTCCTACGAGCAGTACTTC.

This clone was counted a few times. This chain uses TRBV19 with TRBJ2-1; D not certain. Trimming cost V 0 bases and J 6 bases, with 9 bases left between them. In germline, CDR1 is LNHDA, CDR2 SQIVND (reference sequence). The CDR3 has 14 residues. As DNA, the CDR3 is TGTGCCAGTAGTATAGATCTACCTCGCAATGAGCAGTTCTTC. Translation gives CASSIDLPRNEQFF.

The chain has TRBV4-3 and TRBJ2-1, with 7 bases that match TRBD2. From germline, CDR1 is LGHNA and CDR2 YSLEER. The CDR3 totals 16 residues. Germline trimming cut 0 bases from V and 4 bases from J; bases unmatched to any gene: 6. Here the CDR3 reads CASSQDPSGVYNEQFF. CDR3 DNA sequence: TGCGCCAGCAGCCAAGACCCCAGCGGGGTTTACAATGAGCAGTTCTTC.